Presented here are 29 T cell receptor beta chains from one specimen sequenced in a study of blood T cell repertoires in COVID-19. The protocol was immunoSEQ multiplex PCR, while the TCRdb copy is restricted to in-frame clones and leaves out a portion. The data show 110,000 or so clones, about 85% seen once. Sequenced sample: peripheral blood. These receptors all come from a man aged 35 to 55 with acute or convalescent COVID-19.

V and J are TRBV19 and TRBJ1-4; possibly TRBD1 for D (5 bases). CDR3 length: 13 amino acids. CDR1 and CDR2 from the germline V gene are LNHDA and SQIVND (reference sequence). Between the trimmed V and J ends, which lost 8 bases and 7 bases, there was a span of 14 bases. The CDR3 protein is CASGALPGEKLFF. The DNA of the CDR3 is TGTGCCAGTGGGGCCCTCCCAGGTGAAAAACTGTTTTTT.

V and J are TRBV6-5 and TRBJ1-2; D call uncertain. V lost 4 bases and J lost 1, with 7 bases in between. CDR1 and CDR2 (germline): MNHEY, SVGAGI. This CDR3 spans 13 amino acids. DNA of the CDR3: TGTGCCAGCAGTTTGACAAGTAACTATGGCTACACCTTC. It translates to CASSLTSNYGYTF.

The gene calls are TRBV4-1 and TRBJ2-7; D gene uncertain. The V end was cut by 0 bases, the J end by 3 bases, with 6 bases between. The CDR3 covers 13 residues. Germline CDR1 MGHRA, CDR2 YSYEKL. The CDR3 region is CASSQDRFYEQYF. As DNA, the CDR3 is TGCGCCAGCAGCCAAGACCGGTTCTACGAGCAGTACTTC.

The chain uses TRBV4-1 and TRBJ1-5, with D uncertain. This CDR3 has 14 amino acids. Germline values: CDR1 MGHRA, CDR2 YSYEKL. Deletions cut 0 bases from V and 10 bases from J, with 13 bases between. CDR3 protein: CASSQEGTRGPQHF. CDR3 DNA: TGCGCCAGCAGCCAAGAAGGAACACGGGGTCCCCAGCATTTT.

The chain employs TRBV10-3 and TRBJ1-3; D is perhaps TRBD1 (6 bases). Trimming took 6 bases from V and 1 from J, leaving 10 bases between them. CDR3 size: 14 residues. Germline V gene sequence: CDR1 ENHRY, CDR2 SYGVKD. Here the CDR3 DNA reads TGTGCCATCAGGGAAACAGGGTCTGGAAACACCATATATTTT. Amino acids: CAIRETGSGNTIYF.

The chain recombines TRBV6-2 or TRBV6-3 with TRBJ2-2; D perhaps matches TRBD2 (6 bases). Trimming removed 6 bases from V and 0 bases from J, with 23 bases in between. The CDR3 covers 19 residues. CDR1 and CDR2 from the germline V gene are MNHEY and SVGEGT. This chain's CDR3 is CASSQINGGLTANTGELFF. The CDR3 region has the DNA TGTGCCAGCAGCCAAATCAATGGAGGGCTCACCGCGAACACCGGGGAGCTGTTTTTT.

The genes are TRBV27 and TRBJ1-5, with D possibly TRBD1 on 6 matching bases. The CDR3 is made up of 15 amino acids. V lost 5 bases and J 2 bases, leaving 13 bases between the germline ends. Germline loops: CDR1 MNHEY, CDR2 SMNVEV (reference sequence). CDR3 DNA: TGTGCCAGCAGTCCCCTGCCAGGGGGCAATCAGCCCCAGCATTTT. Translation gives CASSPLPGGNQPQHF.

The chain employs TRBV27 and TRBJ2-5; 9 bases agree with TRBD2. The ends lost 6 bases at V and 2 bases at J; junction bases unmatched: 4. From germline, CDR1 is MNHEY and CDR2 SMNVEV (reference sequence). CDR3 size: 14 residues. The DNA for the CDR3 is TGTGCCAGCAGGCCTAGCGGGGTTCAAGAGACCCAGTACTTC. Translating it yields CASRPSGVQETQYF.

This chain joins TRBV7-2 and TRBJ1-5; 8 bases fit TRBD1. The trim removed 5 bases at V and 7 bases at J, leaving 7 bases unmatched. This CDR3 spans 14 amino acids. From germline, CDR1 is SGHTA and CDR2 FQGNSA. CDR3 region: CASSADRGMQPQHF. In nucleotides, the CDR3 is TGTGCCAGCAGCGCCGACAGGGGAATGCAGCCCCAGCATTTT.

The chain combines TRBV11-2 with TRBJ2-3; D is unresolved. The length of the CDR3 is 13 residues. Trimming pared 5 bases from V and 0 bases from J, leaving 6 bases between. Germline-derived CDR1 and CDR2 are SGHAT and FQNNGV. The CDR3 spells CASSEASTDTQYF. CDR3 nucleotide sequence: TGTGCCAGCAGCGAGGCTAGCACAGATACGCAGTATTTT.

This clone was seen just once. V is TRBV10-2 and J is TRBJ1-5; possibly TRBD1 for D (5 bases). CDR3 size: 13 residues. The V end lost 7 bases, the J end lost 6 bases, and 13 bases lay between the germline ends. Germline V gives CDR1 WSHSY, CDR2 SAAADI. DNA for the CDR3: TGCGCCAGCAAAGCAGGGTTATCTCAGCCCCAGCATTTT. Its protein product is CASKAGLSQPQHF.

This chain links TRBV25-1 with TRBJ1-2; D unclear. Germline V gene sequence: CDR1 MGHDK, CDR2 SYGVNS. Trimming took 4 bases from V and 1 from J, leaving 4 bases between them. This CDR3 has 12 amino acids. This CDR3 is CASSANNYGYTF. CDR3 nucleotides: TGTGCCAGCAGTGCAAATAACTATGGCTACACCTTC.

The V call is TRBV6-2 or TRBV6-3, the J call TRBJ1-5, with TRBD1 identical over 12 bases. Trimming removed 7 bases from V and 8 bases from J; junction bases left unmatched: 6. The CDR3 length is 14 residues. In germline, CDR1 is MNHEY, CDR2 SVGEGT. Here the CDR3 DNA reads TGTGCCAGCACCCCGGGACAGGGGGCCGAGCCCCAGCATTTT. This translates into CASTPGQGAEPQHF.

This chain links TRBV15 with TRBJ1-2; D not resolved. The CDR3 has 16 amino acids. Germline V gene lookup returns CDR1 LNHNV and CDR2 YYDKDF (reference sequence). The ends were cut back, 1 base at V and 5 bases at J, with 17 bases in the middle. The CDR3 DNA is TGTGCCACCAGCAGAGGACGGGGAGCGAACATATATGGCTACACCTTC. Translation gives CATSRGRGANIYGYTF.

This clone was observed once. The chain is built from TRBV19 and TRBJ1-3, with 8 bases lining up with TRBD1. The CDR3 has 16 residues. Per the germline V gene, CDR1 is LNHDA and CDR2 is SQIVND (reference sequence). Germline trimming cut 6 bases from V and 0 bases from J; bases unmatched to any gene: 7. In DNA, the CDR3 is TGTGCCAGTAGCCGCGACAGGGGTCCCTCTGGAAACACCATATATTTT. It encodes CASSRDRGPSGNTIYF. The whole variable domain, filled in from reference TRBV19 and TRBJ1-3, reads DGGITQSPKYLFRKEGQNVTLSCEQNLNHDAMYWYRQDPGQGLRLIYYSQIVNDFQKGDIAEGYSVSREKKESFPLTVTSAQKNPTAFYLCASSRDRGPSGNTIYFGEGSWLTVV.

As concerns this clone: The sample carries other DNA sequences with the same CDR3. The chain combines TRBV18 with TRBJ1-6, with no clear D. CDR1 is KGHSH and CDR2 is LQKENI in the germline V gene. V dropped 2 bases and J dropped 9 bases, with 8 bases sitting between them. The CDR3 has 13 amino acids. The CDR3 sequence is CASSPDRGSPLHF. The CDR3 DNA follows: TGTGCCAGCTCACCAGATCGAGGTTCACCCCTCCACTTT.

This clone was detected once. The V gene is TRBV5-4, the J gene TRBJ1-3; 7 positions agree with TRBD1. This CDR3 is 14 amino acids long. Trimming at V came to 3 bases and at J to 3 bases, leaving 3 bases not matched to a gene. Germline V gene lookup returns CDR1 SGHNT and CDR2 YYREEE (reference sequence). CDR3 bases: TGTGCCAGCAGCTGGGGGACAGTTGGAAACACCATATATTTT. Translation: CASSWGTVGNTIYF.

The chain joins TRBV10-3 to TRBJ1-5, with D perhaps matching TRBD1 (5 bases). The CDR3 extends over 13 amino acids. Germline lookup yields CDR1 ENHRY and CDR2 SYGVKD. Trimming cost V 2 bases and J 6 bases, with 8 bases left between them. The CDR3 sequence: CAISEQGGQPQHF. The CDR3 DNA reads as TGTGCCATCAGTGAGCAGGGCGGTCAGCCCCAGCATTTT.

The gene calls are TRBV28 and TRBJ1-2, with a weak D call TRBD1 (6 bases). Germline CDR1 reads MDHEN; CDR2 reads SYDVKM. Trimming shortened V by 8 bases and J by 0 bases, and 13 bases separated the two germline ends. The CDR3 runs to 14 residues. CDR3 region: CASHADSSNYGYTF. In DNA, the CDR3 is TGTGCCAGCCACGCGGACAGTTCTAACTATGGCTACACCTTC.

This clone was seen just once. The chain employs TRBV7-9 and TRBJ2-3; 9 bases match TRBD2. The CDR3 runs 16 residues. CDR1 and CDR2 (germline): SEHNR, FQNEAQ (reference sequence). After removal of 0 bases from V and 9 bases from J, the junction contained 10 bases not matched to a gene. Here the CDR3 reads CASSLADGGAGGTQYF. The CDR3 DNA follows: TGTGCCAGCAGCTTAGCCGATGGGGGAGCGGGAGGCACGCAGTATTTT.

The CDR3 DNA reads as TGTGCCTGGAGCGGGGGGGCCTACAATGAGCAGTTCTTC. Residues: CAWSGGAYNEQFF. The V gene is TRBV30, the J gene TRBJ2-1; TRBD2 matches 8 bases. Germline lookup yields CDR1 GTSNPN and CDR2 SVGIG (reference sequence). The V and J ends lost 3 bases and 2 bases, in that order; junction bases with no gene match: 0. The CDR3 length is 13 residues.

The CDR3 DNA is TGTGCCAGCTCACTCTCTAGGTCTGGGGCCAACGTCCTGACTTTC. Translating it yields CASSLSRSGANVLTF. The genes are TRBV18 and TRBJ2-6, with D uncertain. CDR3 length: 15 residues. The V end lost 4 bases, the J end lost 1 base, and 8 bases lay between the germline ends. Germline CDR1 KGHSH, CDR2 LQKENI. Full variable domain (missing parts from reference TRBV18 and TRBJ2-6): NAGVMQNPRHLVRRRGQEARLRCSPMKGHSHVYWYRQLPEEGLKFMVYLQKENIIDESGMPKERFSAEFPKEGPSILRIQQVVRGDSAAYFCASSLSRSGANVLTFGAGSRLTVL.

This chain joins TRBV7-7 and TRBJ1-4, with 7 bases fitting TRBD1. The CDR3 covers 15 residues. Germline CDR1 SSHAT, CDR2 FNYEAQ (reference sequence). V trimming: 5 bases; J trimming: 3 bases; junction bases outside the gene matches: 6. CDR3 nucleotide sequence: TGTGCCAGCAGCCCAGGGACAGTAGCTAATGAAAAACTGTTTTTT. It translates to CASSPGTVANEKLFF.

The rearrangement joins TRBV20-1 to TRBJ1-2; tentative D call: TRBD1 (6 bases). Trimming took off 3 bases at V and 4 bases at J, with 18 bases between the two ends. This CDR3 has 15 residues. CDR1 is DFQATT, CDR2 SNEGSKA, per germline (reference sequence). The CDR3 is CSASLVAGEGYGYTF. Written as DNA, the CDR3 is TGCAGTGCTAGTCTCGTGGCAGGGGAGGGCTATGGCTACACCTTC.

The gene calls are TRBV7-3 and TRBJ2-3; 12 bases line up with TRBD2. J was trimmed by 1 base and V by 0 bases; bases with no gene match: 5. This CDR3 region has 18 residues. From germline, CDR1 is SGHTA and CDR2 FQGTGA. The CDR3 DNA reads TGTGCCAGCAGCTTAACCCCCGGACTAGCGGGGCGCACAGATACGCAGTATTTT. Encoded protein: CASSLTPGLAGRTDTQYF.

This chain uses TRBV10-2 with TRBJ1-4, with TRBD1 matching over 8 bases. V lost 7 bases, J lost 5 bases, and 15 bases stayed unmatched. The germline V gene encodes CDR1 WSHSY and CDR2 SAAADI. The CDR3 contains 17 residues. The CDR3: CASTQLGAGGRNEKLFF. The DNA for the CDR3 is TGCGCCAGCACCCAGCTAGGGGCAGGGGGCCGCAATGAAAAACTGTTTTTT.

This clone was recorded once. V gene TRBV7-9 combines with J gene TRBJ2-3, with D unresolved. From germline, CDR1 is SEHNR and CDR2 FQNEAQ (reference sequence). CDR3 length: 14 residues. The V end lost 5 bases, the J end lost 0 bases, and 9 bases lay between the germline ends. Written as DNA, the CDR3 is TGTGCCAGCAGCCCCCACATTAGCACAGATACGCAGTATTTT. Translated: CASSPHISTDTQYF.

The chain employs TRBV2 and TRBJ2-2; 10 bases align to TRBD2. The CDR3 runs to 16 residues. V dropped 4 bases and J dropped 4; count of bases not matched to a gene: 6. Per germline, CDR1 SNHLY and CDR2 FYNNEI. The DNA for the CDR3 is TGTGCCAGCAGTGCCCTAGCGGGGGCCCTCACCGGGGAGCTGTTTTTT. It encodes CASSALAGALTGELFF.

The chain carries TRBV21-1 and TRBJ2-3; no check of the table's D call, TRBD2, against the DNA was made. TRBV21-1 counts as a pseudogene. The CDR3 totals 14 residues. In DNA form, the CDR3 reads TGTGCCAGCAGCAATTCTCCCCCGGCAGATACGCAGTATTTT. This translates into CASSNSPPADTQYF.